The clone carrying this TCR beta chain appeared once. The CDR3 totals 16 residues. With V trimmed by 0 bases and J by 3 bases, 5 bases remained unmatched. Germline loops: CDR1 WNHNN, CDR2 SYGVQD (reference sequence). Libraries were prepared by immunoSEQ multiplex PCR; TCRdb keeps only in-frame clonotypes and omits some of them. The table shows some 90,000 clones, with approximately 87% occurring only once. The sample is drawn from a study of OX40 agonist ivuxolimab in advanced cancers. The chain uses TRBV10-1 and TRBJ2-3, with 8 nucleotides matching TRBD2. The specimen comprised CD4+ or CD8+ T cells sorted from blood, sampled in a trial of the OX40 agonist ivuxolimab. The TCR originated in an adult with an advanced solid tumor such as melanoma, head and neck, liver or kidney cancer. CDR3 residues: CASSESSGRVTDTQYF. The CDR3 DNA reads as TGCGCCAGCAGTGAGTCCAGCGGGAGAGTTACAGATACGCAGTATTTT.